This T cell receptor (beta chain) was captured in a study of T cell repertoires in cytomegalovirus infection. Turning to the study itself: Signatures in public TCR beta sequences pointed to both CMV infection and matching HLA type.

Broader study findings: HLA-C-restricted CMV clonotypes gave the most frequent clonotype in two of eight donors. Cumulative frequency (of public TCR beta family members) identified carriers of CMV plus the relevant HLA.

CDR3 size: 16 residues. V shed 11 bases, J shed 4 bases, and the junction held 15 bases outside the gene matches. Germline CDR1 is MRHNA and CDR2 is SNTAGT. One entry per CDR3 protein, called by TCRdb with MiXCR from the reads. This sample has under 200,000 distinct CDR3 sequences, with less than 9.5% found just once. A note on this clonotype: Its specificity is not known.

Material: PBMCs. This TCR was recovered from a human donor in good health (CMV status not recorded). Some clones in this sample may be carry-over from other donors' samples. The chain uses TRBV6-4 and TRBJ1-4, with 8 bases that match TRBD1. The CDR3 protein is CARKLWDRWNNEKLFF. The CDR3 region has the DNA TGTGCCCGAAAGCTTTGGGACAGGTGGAATAATGAAAAACTGTTTTTT.